The present T cell receptor (beta chain) was sequenced within a study of blood T cell repertoires in COVID-19. Looking at the study overall: The United States, Italy and Spain supplied acute and convalescent COVID-19 samples.

As originally analysed: Researchers report that nucleated cell counts were estimated from reference gene primer amplification. The protocol was immunoSEQ multiplex PCR, while the TCRdb copy is restricted to in-frame clones and leaves out a portion. V and J calls and clone size are as listed in that table; D and trimming were resolved from the DNA. The sample includes about 250,000 clones, about 87% seen only once; the top ten take about 3%. Those enrolled, adults aged 18 to 89 years, came from some 23 US areas. Researchers sorted participants into cohorts using their self-reported clinical history. Germline CDR1 reads SGHTA; CDR2 reads FQGNSA. The CDR3 extends over 13 amino acids. The germline V and J ends were trimmed by 4 bases and 5 bases, with 12 bases remaining between them.

The origin of this receptor is a woman aged 50 to 65 who had recovered from COVID-19. V usage is TRBV7-2 and J usage is TRBJ2-7; the D is unclear. Material for sequencing was PBMCs or T cells enriched from blood (not recorded which). CDR3 in amino acids: CASSSQSGNEQYF. The CDR3 bases are TGTGCCAGCAGCTCGCAGTCAGGCAACGAGCAGTACTTC. Based on the CDR3 plus reference TRBV7-2 and TRBJ2-7, the full variable domain is GAGVSQSPSNKVTEKGKDVELRCDPISGHTALYWYRQSLGQGLEFLIYFQGNSAPDKSGLPSDRFSAERTGGSVSTLTIQRTQQEDSAVYLCASSSQSGNEQYFGPGTRLTVT.